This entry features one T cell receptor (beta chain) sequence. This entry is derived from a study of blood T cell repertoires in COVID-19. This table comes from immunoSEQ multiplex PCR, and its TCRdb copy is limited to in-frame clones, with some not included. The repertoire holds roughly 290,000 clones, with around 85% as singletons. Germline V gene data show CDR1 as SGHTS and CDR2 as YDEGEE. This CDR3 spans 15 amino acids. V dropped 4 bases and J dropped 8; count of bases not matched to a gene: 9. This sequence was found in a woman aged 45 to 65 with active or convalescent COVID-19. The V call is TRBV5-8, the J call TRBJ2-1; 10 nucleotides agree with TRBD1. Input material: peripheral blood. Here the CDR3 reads CASSRDRGRSDEQFF. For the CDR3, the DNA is TGTGCCAGCAGCCGAGACAGGGGGCGTTCAGATGAGCAGTTCTTC.